This TCR beta chain was recovered during a study of T cell responses to AZD1222 COVID-19 vaccine. Points on this clone: Antigen specificity is unknown.

The CDR3 totals 16 residues. V was pared by 4 bases and J by 5 bases, with 9 bases of the junction left unmatched. Germline V CDR1 and CDR2: SGHRS, YFSETQ. Whole-study findings and limits: Along spike, vaccine-associated CD4 TCRs were found throughout, with dominance at 160-218 and 743-854. Mostly white British, mostly female donors; authors suggested clonal diversity may be underestimated.

Method: immunoSEQ multiplex PCR; TCRdb's copy keeps in-frame clones and lacks some. The sample gives about 140,000 clones, just over 90% of which show up once; 1% to 1.5% is in the top ten. The sample consisted of peripheral blood, taken 28 days after the second AZD1222 dose. The receptor was isolated from an adult who received the AZD1222 COVID-19 vaccine. The gene calls are TRBV5-1 and TRBJ2-5, with 12 positions matching TRBD1. CDR3 in DNA: TGCGCCAGCAGCCCAGGGACAGGGGGCCTCGTGGAGACCCAGTACTTC. Its translation: CASSPGTGGLVETQYF.